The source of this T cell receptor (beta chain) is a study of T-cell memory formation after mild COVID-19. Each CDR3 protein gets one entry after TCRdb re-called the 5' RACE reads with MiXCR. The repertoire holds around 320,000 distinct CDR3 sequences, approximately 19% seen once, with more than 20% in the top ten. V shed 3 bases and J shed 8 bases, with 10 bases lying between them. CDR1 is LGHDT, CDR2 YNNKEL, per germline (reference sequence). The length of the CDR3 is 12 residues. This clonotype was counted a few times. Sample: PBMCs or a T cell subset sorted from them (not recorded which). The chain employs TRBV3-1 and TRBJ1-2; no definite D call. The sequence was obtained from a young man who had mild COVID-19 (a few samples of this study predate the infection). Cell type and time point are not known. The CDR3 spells CASSQGESGYTF. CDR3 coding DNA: TGTGCCAGCAGCCAGGGTGAGAGCGGCTACACCTTC.